The clone carrying this T cell receptor (beta chain) showed up just a few times. Its specificity is not known. Libraries for TCR beta were made by quantitative 5'-RACE with molecular barcodes. TCRdb passed the 5' RACE reads through MiXCR, listing each CDR3 protein once. The sample holds about 540,000 distinct CDR3 sequences, about an eighth seen once. This sample was included in a study of CD8 T cells in ankylosing spondylitis. Trimming took off 5 bases at V and 2 bases at J, with 7 bases between the two ends. The CDR3 runs 13 residues. Germline assignment: CDR1 SGHDN and CDR2 FVKESK. Whole-study findings and limits: Seemingly characteristic of ankylosing spondylitis blood was a TCR beta motif consisting of about 8 highly homologous variants. Reactive arthritis synovial fluid and blood were previously reported to contain some motif variants. With a CD8+ phenotype, disease-linked clones were relatively rare in peripheral blood.

The receptor was derived from a male donor with ankylosing spondylitis. The chain links TRBV14 to TRBJ2-1; D is unclear. The material sequenced was blood, either unsorted or a sorted T cell fraction (not recorded which). CDR3 DNA: TGTGCCAGCAGCATAAACACCTACAATGAGCAGTTCTTC. Its protein product is CASSINTYNEQFF.